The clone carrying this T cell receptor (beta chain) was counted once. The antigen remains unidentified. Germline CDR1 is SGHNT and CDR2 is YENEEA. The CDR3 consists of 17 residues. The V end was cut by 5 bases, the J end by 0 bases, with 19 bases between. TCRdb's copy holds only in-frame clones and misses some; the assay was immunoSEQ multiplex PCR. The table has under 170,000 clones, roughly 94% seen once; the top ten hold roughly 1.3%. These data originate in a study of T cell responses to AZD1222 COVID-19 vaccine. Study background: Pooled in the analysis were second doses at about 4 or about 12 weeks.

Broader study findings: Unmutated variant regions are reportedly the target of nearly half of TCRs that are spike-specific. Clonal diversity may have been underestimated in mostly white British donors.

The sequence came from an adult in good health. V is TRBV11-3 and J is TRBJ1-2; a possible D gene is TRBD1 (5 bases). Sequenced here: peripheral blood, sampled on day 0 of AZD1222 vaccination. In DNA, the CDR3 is TGTGCCAGCAGCGAGAGCACCGGGACCCTAACTAACTATGGCTACACCTTC. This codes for CASSESTGTLTNYGYTF.